This T cell receptor beta chain appears in the sequencing data of a study of blood T cell repertoires in COVID-19. V lost 3 bases, J lost 5 bases, and 14 bases lay in between. The CDR3 length is 14 residues. Germline CDR1 reads SGDLS; CDR2 reads YYNGEE. This clone appeared a single time. Repertoires were generated with immunoSEQ multiplex PCR, while TCRdb's copy carries only in-frame clones and drops some. This sample yields approximately 100,000 clones, of which about four fifths are seen a single time; 8% to 13% belongs to the top ten. This clonotype was sampled from a human donor in a cohort sampled during active COVID-19. V is TRBV9 and J is TRBJ2-5, with D possibly TRBD1 on 6 matching bases. Sequenced: peripheral blood. The DNA of the CDR3 is TGTGCCAGCAGCGACCTCACAGGGCAGGAGACCCAGTACTTC. It translates to CASSDLTGQETQYF.